This T cell receptor beta chain was documented in a study of blood T cell repertoires in COVID-19. Overall study: Researchers got acute and convalescent COVID-19 samples from the United States, Italy and Spain.

Cohort allocation depended upon clinical history that participants reported. Using immunoSEQ multiplex PCR, the repertoire was profiled, and TCRdb retains in-frame clones only, with some absent. The sample shows under 450,000 clones, less than 90% of them seen only once. Germline V lookup: CDR1 SGHNT, CDR2 YYREEE (reference sequence). The CDR3 is 14 amino acids. Trimming pared 1 base from V and 7 bases from J, leaving 12 bases between. The sample taken for sequencing was PBMCs or T cells enriched from blood (not recorded which). V and J are TRBV5-4 and TRBJ1-5, with D possibly TRBD1 on 5 matching bases. This sequence originates from a woman aged 50 to 60 who had recovered from COVID-19. This chain's CDR3 is CASSLQGASQPQHF. As DNA, the CDR3 is TGTGCCAGCAGCTTGCAAGGGGCGAGCCAGCCCCAGCATTTT.